A single sample is the source of the 10 T cell receptor beta chains below, sequenced in a study of cytomegalovirus exposure and HLA in healthy donors. Method: immunoSEQ multiplex PCR; TCRdb's copy keeps in-frame clones and lacks some. The table records 200,000 to 250,000 clones, about nine tenths of them present only once. Sequencing was performed on PBMCs. These receptors all come from a woman between 18 and 29 years old in good health and CMV-seropositive.

The J gene is TRBJ1-1, the V gene TRBV10-3, with D maybe TRBD1 (6 bases). Germline V gives CDR1 ENHRY, CDR2 SYGVKD. The V end lost 7 bases, the J end lost 0 bases, and 12 bases lay between the germline ends. The CDR3 length is 14 residues. The CDR3 coding sequence is TGTGCCATCACCGACGGACAGCTGAACACTGAAGCTTTCTTT. This codes for CAITDGQLNTEAFF.

The DNA of the CDR3 is TGTGCCAGCAGCGTAGCGGGTAGGGGGGGAAGCTACGAGCAGTACTTC. The encoded protein is CASSVAGRGGSYEQYF. The chain links TRBV9 to TRBJ2-7, with D possibly being TRBD2 (7 bases). V was clipped by 0 bases and J by 3 bases, with 16 bases between them. The germline CDR1 and CDR2 sequences are SGDLS and YYNGEE. The CDR3 extends over 16 amino acids.

The V call is TRBV27, the J call TRBJ1-1, with D unresolved. The V end lost 6 bases, the J end lost 1 base, and 15 bases lay between the germline ends. Germline V lookup: CDR1 MNHEY, CDR2 SMNVEV (reference sequence). This CDR3 has 15 amino acids. Here the CDR3 reads CASRKVAGENTEAFF. CDR3 coding DNA: TGTGCCAGCAGAAAAGTCGCCGGGGAGAACACTGAAGCTTTCTTT.

The chain combines TRBV5-1 with TRBJ2-7; D is uncertain. This CDR3 is built from 15 residues. Trimming stripped 3 bases from V and 5 bases from J, with 18 bases between. Germline V gene data show CDR1 as SGHRS and CDR2 as YFSETQ. Here the CDR3 reads CASSSLAEVANEQYF. Here the CDR3 DNA reads TGCGCCAGCAGCTCCCTCGCCGAGGTGGCGAACGAGCAGTACTTC.

This chain links TRBV27 with TRBJ2-3; D possibly corresponds to TRBD1 (5 bases). The CDR3 contains 13 residues. V was clipped by 3 bases and J by 4 bases, with 8 bases between them. Germline assignment: CDR1 MNHEY and CDR2 SMNVEV (reference sequence). CDR3 in DNA: TGTGCCAGCAGTTTCTCCAGGGCAGATACGCAGTATTTT. Protein sequence: CASSFSRADTQYF.

V gene TRBV6-5 combines with J gene TRBJ2-1; 10 nucleotides agree with TRBD2. V lost 4 bases and J lost 5; bases outside the gene matches: 5. This CDR3 region has 15 residues. From germline, CDR1 is MNHEY and CDR2 SVGAGI. The CDR3 DNA reads TGTGCCAGCAGTTGGCTAGCGGGGGACAACAATGAGCAGTTCTTC. It specifies CASSWLAGDNNEQFF.

V gene TRBV28 combines with J gene TRBJ2-1; possibly TRBD2 for D (6 bases). Trimming cost V 7 bases and J 8 bases, with 18 bases left between them. Germline CDR1 and CDR2: MDHEN and SYDVKM. CDR3 length: 14 residues. CDR3 in amino acids: CASKEGRRKDEQFF. The DNA for the CDR3 is TGTGCCAGCAAGGAGGGCCGGAGAAAAGATGAGCAGTTCTTC.

V is TRBV7-3 and J is TRBJ2-2; D uncertain. CDR1 and CDR2 from the germline V gene are SGHTA and FQGTGA. There are 12 residues in the CDR3. V lost 8 bases to trimming and J lost 5 bases, with 9 bases between them. CDR3 DNA: TGTGCCAGCGCGTCTTCGACCGGGGAGCTGTTTTTT. Protein: CASASSTGELFF.

Comment on this clone: The sample holds other DNA sequences that translate to the same CDR3. The chain has TRBV5-1 and TRBJ2-7; D may be TRBD1 (6 bases). Trimming shortened V by 3 bases and J by 3 bases, and 13 bases separated the two germline ends. The CDR3 is made up of 14 amino acids. CDR1 is SGHRS, CDR2 YFSETQ, per germline. DNA for the CDR3: TGCGCCAGCAGCTGGGGACAAGGCGGCTACGAGCAGTACTTC. It codes for CASSWGQGGYEQYF.

The chain joins TRBV18 to TRBJ2-1; maybe TRBD2 (6 bases). The CDR3 length is 15 residues. V lost 3 bases and J 9 bases, leaving 18 bases between the germline ends. Looked up from germline, CDR1 is KGHSH and CDR2 is LQKENI. The CDR3 DNA reads as TGTGCCAGCTCACCTACCGGGAGTAGTCTCGGTGAGCAGTTCTTC. Translated: CASSPTGSSLGEQFF.